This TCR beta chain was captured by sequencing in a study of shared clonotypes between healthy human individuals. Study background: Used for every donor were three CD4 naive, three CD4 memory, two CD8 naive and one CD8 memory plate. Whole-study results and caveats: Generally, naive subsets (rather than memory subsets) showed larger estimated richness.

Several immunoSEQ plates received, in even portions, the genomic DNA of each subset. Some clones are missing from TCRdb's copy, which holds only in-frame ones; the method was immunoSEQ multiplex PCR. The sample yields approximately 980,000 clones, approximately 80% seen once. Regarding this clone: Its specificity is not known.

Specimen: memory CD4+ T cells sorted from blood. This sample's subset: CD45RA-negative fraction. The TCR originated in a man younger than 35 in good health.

The CDR3 DNA sequence: TGTGCCAGCAGGCCCGGGGGGGGTGAAAACATTCAGTACTTC. Its protein is CASRPGGGENIQYF. The genes are TRBV28 and TRBJ2-4, with TRBD2 identical over 8 bases. Unmatched junction bases numbered 6, after V lost 6 bases and J lost 5 bases. This CDR3 is 14 amino acids long. CDR1 and CDR2 (germline): MDHEN, SYDVKM.